This record looks at one T cell receptor (beta chain) sequence and its context. Its antigen is unknown. The sample is drawn from a study of glioma-infiltrating T cells. Study at large: Glioma patients had dexamethasone for six or fewer days before surgery.

The germline V gene encodes CDR1 MNHNS and CDR2 SASEGT. V lost 6 bases to trimming and J lost 1 base; unmatched junction nucleotides: 6. The CDR3 extends over 15 amino acids. Amplification of TCR alpha and beta CDR3 regions from RNA used iRepertoire nested multiplex PCR. TCRdb used MiXCR to reprocess the multiplex PCR reads, holding one entry per CDR3 protein. Of about 400,000 distinct CDR3 sequences listed, roughly 41% were seen once; the top ten hold 12%. Notes on the study in general: Tissue and blood shared very few CDR3 sequences. Tissue-blood divergence was below expectation in non-neoplastic patients, above in gliomas.

The receptor's source is a human donor with low-grade glioma or glioblastoma, undergoing nonglioma brain surgery, or in good health (not recorded which). The genes are TRBV6-1 and TRBJ1-1; 9 bases match TRBD1. The specimen was glioma tissue, nonneoplastic brain tissue, or PBMCs (not recorded which). The CDR3: CASRDGQGRNTEAFF. The CDR3 DNA follows: TGTGCCAGCAGAGATGGACAGGGGAGGAACACTGAAGCTTTCTTT.